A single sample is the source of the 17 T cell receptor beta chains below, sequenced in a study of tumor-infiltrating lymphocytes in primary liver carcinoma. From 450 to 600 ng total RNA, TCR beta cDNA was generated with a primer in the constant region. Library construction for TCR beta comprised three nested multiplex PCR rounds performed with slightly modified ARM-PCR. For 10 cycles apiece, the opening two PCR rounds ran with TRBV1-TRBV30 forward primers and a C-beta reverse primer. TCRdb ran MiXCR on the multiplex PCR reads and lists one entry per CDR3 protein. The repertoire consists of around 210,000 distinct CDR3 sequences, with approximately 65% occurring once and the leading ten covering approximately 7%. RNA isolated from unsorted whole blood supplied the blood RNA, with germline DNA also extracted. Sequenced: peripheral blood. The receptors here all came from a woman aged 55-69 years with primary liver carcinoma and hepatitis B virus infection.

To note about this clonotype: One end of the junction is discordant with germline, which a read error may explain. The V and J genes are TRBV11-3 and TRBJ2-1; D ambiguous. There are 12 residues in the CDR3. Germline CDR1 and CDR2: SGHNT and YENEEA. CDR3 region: CVSSNSLNEQFF. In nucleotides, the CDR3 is TGTGTCAGCAGCAACTCCCTCAATGAACAGTTCTTC.

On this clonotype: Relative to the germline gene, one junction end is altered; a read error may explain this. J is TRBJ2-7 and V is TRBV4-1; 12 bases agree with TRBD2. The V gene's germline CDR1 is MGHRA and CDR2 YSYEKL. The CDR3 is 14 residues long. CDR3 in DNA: TGCGCCAGCAGCCAGCTAGCGGGAGGGTACGGGCAGTACTTC. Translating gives CASSQLAGGYGQYF.

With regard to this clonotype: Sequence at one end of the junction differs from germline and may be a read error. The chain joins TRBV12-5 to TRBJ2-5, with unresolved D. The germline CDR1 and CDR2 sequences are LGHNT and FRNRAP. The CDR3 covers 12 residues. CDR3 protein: CAIGLHQETQYF. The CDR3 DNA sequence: TGTGCTATTGGTCTCCATCAAGAGACCCAGTACTTC.

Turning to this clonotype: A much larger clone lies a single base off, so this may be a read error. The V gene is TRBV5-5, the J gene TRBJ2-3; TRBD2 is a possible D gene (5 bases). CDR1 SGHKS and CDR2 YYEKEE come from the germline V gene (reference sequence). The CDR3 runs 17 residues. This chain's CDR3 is CASSLVARLEVSDTRYF. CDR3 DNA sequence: TGTGCCAGCAGCTTGGTTGCTAGATTGGAGGTCTCAGATACGCGGTATTTT. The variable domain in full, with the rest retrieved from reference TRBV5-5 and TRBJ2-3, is DAGVTQSPTHLIKTRGQQVTLRCSPISGHKSVSWYQQVLGQGPQFIFQYYEKEERGRGNFPDRFSARQFPNYSSELNVNALLLGDSALYLCASSLVARLEVSDTRYFGPGTRLTVL.

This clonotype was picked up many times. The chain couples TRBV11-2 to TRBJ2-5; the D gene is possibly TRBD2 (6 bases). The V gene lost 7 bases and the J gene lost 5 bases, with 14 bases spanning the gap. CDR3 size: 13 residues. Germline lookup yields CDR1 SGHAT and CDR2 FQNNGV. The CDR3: CASTMGEAETQYF. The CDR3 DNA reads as TGTGCCAGCACCATGGGGGAGGCGGAGACCCAGTACTTC.

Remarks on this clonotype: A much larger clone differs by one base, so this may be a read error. In DNA, the CDR3 is TGTGCCAACAGCTACTCGGCTCTCCAAGAGACCCAGTACTTC. Translated, it gives CANSYSALQETQYF. This chain links TRBV6-2 or TRBV6-3 with TRBJ2-5; D gene unclear. The CDR3 is 14 residues long. Trimming removed 10 bases at V and 1 base at J, with 16 bases between. Looked up from germline, CDR1 is MNHEY and CDR2 is SVGEGT.

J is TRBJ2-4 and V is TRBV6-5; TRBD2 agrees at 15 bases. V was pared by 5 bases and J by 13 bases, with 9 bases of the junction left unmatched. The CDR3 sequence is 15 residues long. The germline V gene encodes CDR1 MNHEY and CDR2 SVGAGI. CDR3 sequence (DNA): TGTGCCAGCAGTCCGGGGACTAGCGGGAGGAGCATCCAGTACTTC. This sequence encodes CASSPGTSGRSIQYF.

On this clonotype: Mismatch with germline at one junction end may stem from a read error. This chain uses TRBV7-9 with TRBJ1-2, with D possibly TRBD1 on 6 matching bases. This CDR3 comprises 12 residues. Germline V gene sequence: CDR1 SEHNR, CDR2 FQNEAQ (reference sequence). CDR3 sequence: CTSISTGYGYTF. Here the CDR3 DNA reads TGTACCAGCATCTCCACAGGGTATGGCTACACCTTC.

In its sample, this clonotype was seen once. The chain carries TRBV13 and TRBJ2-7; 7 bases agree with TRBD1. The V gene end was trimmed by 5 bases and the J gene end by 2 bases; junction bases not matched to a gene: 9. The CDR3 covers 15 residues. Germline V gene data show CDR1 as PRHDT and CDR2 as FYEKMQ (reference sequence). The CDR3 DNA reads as TGTGCCAGCAGCCCCGGACAGGATGTTGCCTACGAGCAGTACTTC. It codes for CASSPGQDVAYEQYF.

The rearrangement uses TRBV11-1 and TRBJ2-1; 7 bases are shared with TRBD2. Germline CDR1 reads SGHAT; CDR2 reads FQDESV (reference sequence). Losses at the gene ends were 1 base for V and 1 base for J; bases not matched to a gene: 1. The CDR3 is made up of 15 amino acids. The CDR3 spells CASSLGEGSYNEQFF. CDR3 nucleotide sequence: TGTGCCAGCAGCTTAGGGGAGGGGTCCTACAATGAGCAGTTCTTC.

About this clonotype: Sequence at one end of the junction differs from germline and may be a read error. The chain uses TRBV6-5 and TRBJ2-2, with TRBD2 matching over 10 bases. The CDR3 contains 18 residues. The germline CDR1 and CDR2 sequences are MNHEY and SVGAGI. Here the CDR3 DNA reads TGTGCCAGCAGTTACTCGACTAGCGGGCCCATGGGCACCGGGGAGCTGTTTTTC. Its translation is CASSYSTSGPMGTGELFF.

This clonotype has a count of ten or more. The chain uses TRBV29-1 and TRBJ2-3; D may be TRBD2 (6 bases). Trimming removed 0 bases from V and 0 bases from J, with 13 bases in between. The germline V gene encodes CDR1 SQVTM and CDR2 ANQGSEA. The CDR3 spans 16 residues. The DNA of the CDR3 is TGCAGCGTTGAAGATTCCCCGGGACTCAGCACAGATACGCAGTATTTT. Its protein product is CSVEDSPGLSTDTQYF.

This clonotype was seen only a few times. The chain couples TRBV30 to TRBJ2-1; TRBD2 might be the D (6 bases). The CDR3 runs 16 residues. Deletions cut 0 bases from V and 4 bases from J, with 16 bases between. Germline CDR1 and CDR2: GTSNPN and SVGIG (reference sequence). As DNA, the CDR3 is TGTGCCTGGAGTGTAGGGGTCCTAGCGCGATACAATGAGCAGTTCTTC. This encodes CAWSVGVLARYNEQFF.

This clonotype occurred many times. As DNA, the CDR3 is TGTGCCAGCAGCCTCCACTTCCCGGACACTGAAGCTTTCTTT. This gives the protein CASSLHFPDTEAFF. The chain uses TRBV12-3 or TRBV12-4 and TRBJ1-1; D unclear. The CDR3 sequence is 14 residues long. Trimming stripped 6 bases from V and 3 bases from J, with 14 bases between.

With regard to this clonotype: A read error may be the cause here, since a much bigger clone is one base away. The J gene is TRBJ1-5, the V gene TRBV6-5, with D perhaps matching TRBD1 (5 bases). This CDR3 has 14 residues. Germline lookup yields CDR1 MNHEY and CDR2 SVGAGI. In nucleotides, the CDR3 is TGTGTCAGCAGTTACCGTAGGACACGTCAGCCCCAGCATTTT. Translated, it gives CVSSYRRTRQPQHF.

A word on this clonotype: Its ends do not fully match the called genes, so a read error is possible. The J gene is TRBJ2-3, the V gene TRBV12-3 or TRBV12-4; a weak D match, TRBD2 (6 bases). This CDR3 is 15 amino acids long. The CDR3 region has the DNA TGTGCCAGCAGTTTCGATCTAGCGACCGCAGATACGCGGTATTTT. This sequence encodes CASSFDLATADTRYF.

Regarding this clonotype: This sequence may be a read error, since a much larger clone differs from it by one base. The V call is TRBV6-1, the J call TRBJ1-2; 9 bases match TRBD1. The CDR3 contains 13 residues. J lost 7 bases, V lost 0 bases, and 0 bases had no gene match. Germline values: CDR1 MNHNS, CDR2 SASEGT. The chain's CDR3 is CASSEAGQGGYTF. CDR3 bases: TGTGCCAGCAGTGAAGCGGGACAGGGTGGCTACACCTTC.